This TCR beta chain was found in a study of blood T cell repertoires in COVID-19. Study at large: The origin of the acute and convalescent COVID-19 samples was the United States, Italy and Spain. Sources were T cells, B-cell-depleted T cells, or PBMCs; the material itself was cDNA or gDNA.

As handled by the study authors: Amplified reference gene primers provided the basis for estimating nucleated cell counts. The protocol was immunoSEQ multiplex PCR, while the TCRdb copy is restricted to in-frame clones and leaves out a portion. For V, J and clone size, that table is used; D and trimming come from the DNA. The profile shows around 150,000 clones, about 87% of them singletons. This CDR3 is built from 14 residues. Trimming pared 6 bases from V and 3 bases from J, leaving 11 bases between. Germline assignment: CDR1 SGHVS and CDR2 FNYEAQ. This chain connects TRBV7-6 to TRBJ1-4, with D perhaps matching TRBD1 (6 bases). The sequencing sample was made of peripheral blood. The clonotype originates from a woman aged 35 to 49 with acute or convalescent COVID-19. The CDR3 DNA is TGTGCCAGCAGACCAGGGGCTGCTAATGAAAAACTGTTTTTT. Translation: CASRPGAANEKLFF.